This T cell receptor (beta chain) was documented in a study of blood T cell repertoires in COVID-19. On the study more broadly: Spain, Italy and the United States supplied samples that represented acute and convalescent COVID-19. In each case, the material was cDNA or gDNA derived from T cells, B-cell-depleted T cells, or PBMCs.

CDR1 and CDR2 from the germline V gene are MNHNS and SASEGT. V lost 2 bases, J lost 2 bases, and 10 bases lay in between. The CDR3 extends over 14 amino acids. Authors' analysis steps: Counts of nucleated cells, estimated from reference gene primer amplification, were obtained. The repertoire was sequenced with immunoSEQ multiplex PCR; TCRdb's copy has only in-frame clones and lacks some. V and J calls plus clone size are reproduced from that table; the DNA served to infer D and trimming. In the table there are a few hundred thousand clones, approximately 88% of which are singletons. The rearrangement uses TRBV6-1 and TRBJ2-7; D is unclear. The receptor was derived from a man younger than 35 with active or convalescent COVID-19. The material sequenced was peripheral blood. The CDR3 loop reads CASSEISEPYEQYF. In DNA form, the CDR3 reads TGTGCCAGCAGTGAAATATCGGAGCCCTACGAGCAGTACTTC.